This entry describes one TCR beta chain. Its antigen is unknown. The data are from a study of OX40 agonist ivuxolimab in advanced cancers. Study background: Having had anti-PD-1, anti-PD-L1 or anti-CTLA-4 therapy before was allowed, and around 44% had some.

Overall study findings and caveats: There was clonal expansion of CD4+ and CD8+ blood T cells by week 6 at 0.1 to 3.0 mg/kg. In the 0.1-3.0 mg/kg groups, partial responders showed among the lowest expansion.

The CDR3 sequence is 13 residues long. V lost 8 bases, J lost 6 bases, and 10 bases stayed unmatched. Germline loops: CDR1 PRHDT, CDR2 FYEKMQ (reference sequence). The timepoints at which blood was sampled were baseline, cycle 4 day 1, and cycle 7 day 1. The data were produced by immunoSEQ multiplex PCR, yet TCRdb's version contains in-frame clones alone and is incomplete. The sample lists about 64,000 clones; 84% were seen once. The sequence derives from an adult with an advanced solid tumor such as melanoma, head and neck, liver or kidney cancer. The sample consisted of CD4+ or CD8+ T cells sorted from blood, taken in a trial of the OX40 agonist ivuxolimab. This chain connects TRBV13 to TRBJ2-7, with TRBD2 matching 7 bases. The CDR3 coding sequence is TGTGCCAGCTCTACTCTTTCGGGGGGCGAGCAGTACTTC. Residues: CASSTLSGGEQYF. The full variable domain, with the rest looked up from reference TRBV13 and TRBJ2-7, is AAGVIQSPRHLIKEKRETATLKCYPIPRHDTVYWYQQGPGQDPQFLISFYEKMQSDKGSIPDRFSAQQFSDYHSELNMSSLELGDSALYFCASSTLSGGEQYFGPGTRLTVT.